The rows below give T cell receptor beta chains drawn from one sample of a study of control samples from healthy donors and cancer patients. Data came from immunoSEQ multiplex PCR; TCRdb stores just in-frame clones and leaves some out. The table shows more than 75,000 clones, with less than 85% occurring only once. The sequencing input was PBMCs. The receptor set was obtained from a man in his 70s with lung cancer. CDR3s include the opening cysteine and the closing phenylalanine or tryptophan. The D gene is left open where the match is weak. Some rows have no size entry. The others give once, few or many, or a class for an expanded clone.

size,D,J,V,CDR3,DNA
-,-,TRBJ2-1,TRBV24-1,CATGWRTEQFF,TGTGCCACCGGGTGGAGGACCGAGCAGTTCTTC
once,TRBD1,TRBJ1-4,TRBV15,CATSRDWDSRNEKLFF,TGTGCCACCAGCAGAGATTGGGACAGCCGTAATGAAAAACTGTTTTTT
-,-,TRBJ1-1,TRBV14,CASSLLSGINTEAFF,TGTGCCAGCAGCCTCCTGAGTGGGATAAACACTGAAGCTTTCTTT
few,-,TRBJ1-4,TRBV9,CASSVGGGKLFF,TGTGCCAGCAGCGTAGGAGGGGGGAAACTGTTTTTT
-,-,TRBJ1-1,TRBV21-1,CASSKARDREAEAFF,TGTGCCAGCAGCAAAGCCCGGGACAGGGAAGCTGAAGCTTTCTTT
few,-,TRBJ1-3,TRBV18,CASSRSGDYRNTIYF,TGTGCCAGCTCACGGTCAGGGGATTACAGAAACACCATATATTTT
-,TRBD1,TRBJ1-2,TRBV10-2,CASSESDRENGYTF,TGCGCCAGCAGTGAGTCGGACAGGGAGAATGGCTACACCTTC
-,-,TRBJ1-2,TRBV5-1,CASSPRSPRDYGYTF,TGCGCCAGCAGCCCCCGGAGTCCTCGGGACTATGGCTACACCTTC
few,TRBD1,TRBJ1-1,TRBV2,CASRGQGTNTEAFF,TGTGCCAGCAGAGGACAGGGGACCAACACTGAAGCTTTCTTT
-,-,TRBJ2-2,TRBV7-2,CASSLGANTGELFF,TGTGCCAGCAGTCTGGGAGCGAACACCGGGGAGCTGTTTTTT
-,-,TRBJ1-3,TRBV7-6,CASSLEGNTIYF,TGTGCCAGCAGCTTAGAGGGAAACACCATATATTTT
-,-,TRBJ1-3,TRBV30,CAWNDVSSGNTIYF,TGTGCCTGGAACGACGTCTCCTCTGGAAACACCATATATTTT
-,-,TRBJ2-3,TRBV30,CAWSDLRGGADTQYF,TGTGCCTGGAGTGACCTTAGGGGTGGGGCAGATACGCAGTATTTT
-,-,TRBJ2-5,TRBV6-5,CASSLLISPGGTQYF,TGTGCCAGCAGCCTCTTGATCAGTCCCGGGGGGACCCAGTACTTC
-,TRBD1,TRBJ1-4,TRBV11-2,CASSLWTGPDEKLFF,TGTGCCAGCAGCCTTTGGACAGGGCCGGATGAAAAACTGTTTTTT
-,-,TRBJ1-1,TRBV6-5,CASSRDGNTEAFF,TGTGCCAGCAGCCGGGACGGGAACACTGAAGCTTTCTTT
-,-,TRBJ2-2,TRBV7-3,CASSLPRLTTGELFF,TGTGCCAGCAGCTTACCGAGGTTAACAACCGGGGAGCTGTTTTTT